This TCR beta chain was found in a study of human CD8 memory T cell subsets. Measured by frequency, this clonotype is medium-sized. CDR3 length: 15 amino acids. Per the germline V gene, CDR1 is SQVTM and CDR2 is ANQGSEA. UMI-labeled 5' RACE was used to make TCR beta libraries. Following a re-call of the 5' RACE reads, TCRdb has one entry per CDR3 protein and lacks DNA. Its clone listing holds 2,500 to 3,500 distinct CDR3 sequences. The clonotype originates from a human donor in good health. This sequence joins TRBV29-1 and TRBJ2-3; as DNA is missing, the TRBD2 call by TCRdb cannot be tested. Sample: CD8+ T cells from PBMCs. CDR3 region: CSVEDQESGTDTQYF.